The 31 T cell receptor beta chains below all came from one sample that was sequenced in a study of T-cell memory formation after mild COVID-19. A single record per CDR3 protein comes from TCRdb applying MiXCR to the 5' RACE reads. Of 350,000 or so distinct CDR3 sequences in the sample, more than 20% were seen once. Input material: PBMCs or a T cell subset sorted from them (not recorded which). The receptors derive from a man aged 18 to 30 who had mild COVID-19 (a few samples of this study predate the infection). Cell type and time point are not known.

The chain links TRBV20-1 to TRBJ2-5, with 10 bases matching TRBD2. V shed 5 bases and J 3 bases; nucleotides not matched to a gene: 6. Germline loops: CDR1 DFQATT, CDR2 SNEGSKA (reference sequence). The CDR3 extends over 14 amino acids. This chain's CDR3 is CSAGRTSGKETQYF. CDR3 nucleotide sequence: TGCAGTGCTGGAAGGACTAGCGGCAAAGAGACCCAGTACTTC.

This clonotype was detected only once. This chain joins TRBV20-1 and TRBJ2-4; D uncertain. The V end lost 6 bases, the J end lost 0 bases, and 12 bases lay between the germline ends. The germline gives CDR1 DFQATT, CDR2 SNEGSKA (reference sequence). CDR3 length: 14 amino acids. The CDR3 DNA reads TGCAGTGCACTTACAAGGGTAGCCAAAAACATTCAGTACTTC. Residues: CSALTRVAKNIQYF.

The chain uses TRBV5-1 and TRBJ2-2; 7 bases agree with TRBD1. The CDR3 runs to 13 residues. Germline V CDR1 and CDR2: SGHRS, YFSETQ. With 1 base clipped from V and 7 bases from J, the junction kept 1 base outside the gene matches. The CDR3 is CASSLRGRGELFF. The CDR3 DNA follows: TGCGCCAGCAGCTTGAGGGGGCGCGGGGAGCTGTTTTTT.

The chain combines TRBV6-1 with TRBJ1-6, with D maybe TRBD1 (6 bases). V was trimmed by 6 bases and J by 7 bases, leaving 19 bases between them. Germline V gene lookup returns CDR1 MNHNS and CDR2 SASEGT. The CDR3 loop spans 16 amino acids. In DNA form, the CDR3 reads TGTGCCAGCAGCGATCAAGGGGGTCTGACCAATTCACCCCTCCACTTT. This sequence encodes CASSDQGGLTNSPLHF.

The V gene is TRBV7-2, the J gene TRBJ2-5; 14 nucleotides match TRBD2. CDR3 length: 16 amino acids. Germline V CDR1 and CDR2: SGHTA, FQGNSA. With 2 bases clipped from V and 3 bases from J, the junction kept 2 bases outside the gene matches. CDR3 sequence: CASSLMGLAGEETQYF. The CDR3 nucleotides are TGTGCCAGCAGCTTAATGGGACTAGCGGGGGAAGAGACCCAGTACTTC.

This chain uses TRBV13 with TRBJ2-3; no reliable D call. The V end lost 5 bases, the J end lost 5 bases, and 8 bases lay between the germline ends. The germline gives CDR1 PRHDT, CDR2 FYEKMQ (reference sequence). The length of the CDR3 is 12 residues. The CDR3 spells CASSRGKDTQYF. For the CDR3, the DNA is TGTGCCAGCAGCCGAGGTAAAGATACGCAGTATTTT.

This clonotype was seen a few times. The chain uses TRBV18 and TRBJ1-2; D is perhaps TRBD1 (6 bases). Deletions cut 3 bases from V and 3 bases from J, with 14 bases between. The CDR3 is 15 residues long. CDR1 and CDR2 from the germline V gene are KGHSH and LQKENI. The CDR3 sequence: CASSPAPTGHYGYTF. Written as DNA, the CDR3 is TGTGCCAGCTCACCCGCTCCTACAGGGCACTATGGCTACACCTTC.

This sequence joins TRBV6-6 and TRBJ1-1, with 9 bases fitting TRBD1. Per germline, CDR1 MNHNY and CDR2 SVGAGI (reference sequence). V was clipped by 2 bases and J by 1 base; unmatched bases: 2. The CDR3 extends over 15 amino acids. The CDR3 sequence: CASSYVGQGNTEAFF. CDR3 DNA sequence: TGTGCCAGCAGTTACGTGGGACAGGGGAACACTGAAGCTTTCTTT.

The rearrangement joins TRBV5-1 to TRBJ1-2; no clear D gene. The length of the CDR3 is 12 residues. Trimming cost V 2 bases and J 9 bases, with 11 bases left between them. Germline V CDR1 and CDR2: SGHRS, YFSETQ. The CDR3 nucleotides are TGCGCCAGCAGCTTTCAGGCTTCAAGCTACACCTTC. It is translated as CASSFQASSYTF.

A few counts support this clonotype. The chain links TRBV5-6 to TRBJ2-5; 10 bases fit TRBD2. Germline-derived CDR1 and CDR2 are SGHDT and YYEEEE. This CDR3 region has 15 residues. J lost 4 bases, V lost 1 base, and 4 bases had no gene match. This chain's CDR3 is CASSLQTSGVETQYF. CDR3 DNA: TGTGCCAGCAGCTTGCAAACTAGCGGGGTAGAGACCCAGTACTTC.

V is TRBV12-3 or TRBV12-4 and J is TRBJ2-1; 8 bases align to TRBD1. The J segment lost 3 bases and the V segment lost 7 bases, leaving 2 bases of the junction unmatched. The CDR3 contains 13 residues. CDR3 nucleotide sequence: TGTGCCAGCATTGACAGGGGCTACAATGAGCAGTTCTTC. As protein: CASIDRGYNEQFF.

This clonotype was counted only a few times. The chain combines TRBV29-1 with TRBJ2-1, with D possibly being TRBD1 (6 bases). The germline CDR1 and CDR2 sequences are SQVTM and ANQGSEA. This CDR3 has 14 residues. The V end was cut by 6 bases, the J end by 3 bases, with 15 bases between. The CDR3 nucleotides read TGCAGCGTACAGAGGGCAGGGGACTACAATGAGCAGTTCTTC. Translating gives CSVQRAGDYNEQFF.

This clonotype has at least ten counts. In DNA form, the CDR3 reads TGCGCCAGCAGCCACGCAAGGGGCGCGGGTTATGGCTACACCTTC. Protein product: CASSHARGAGYGYTF. The V gene is TRBV5-1, the J gene TRBJ1-2; D possibly corresponds to TRBD1 (5 bases). Trimming cost V 4 bases and J 5 bases, with 18 bases left between them. This CDR3 is built from 15 residues. Germline V gene data show CDR1 as SGHRS and CDR2 as YFSETQ.

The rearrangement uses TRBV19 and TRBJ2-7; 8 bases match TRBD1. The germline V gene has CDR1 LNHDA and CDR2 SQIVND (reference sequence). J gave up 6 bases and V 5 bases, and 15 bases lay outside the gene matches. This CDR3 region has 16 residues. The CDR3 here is CASSPSTGEKAIEQYF. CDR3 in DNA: TGTGCCAGTAGTCCATCGACAGGGGAAAAAGCCATCGAGCAGTACTTC.

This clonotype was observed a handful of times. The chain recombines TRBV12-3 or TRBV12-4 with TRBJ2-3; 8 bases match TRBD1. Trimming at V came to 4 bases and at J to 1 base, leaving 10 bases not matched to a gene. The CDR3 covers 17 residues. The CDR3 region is CASSSTGGIKGTDTQYF. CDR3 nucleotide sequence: TGTGCCAGCAGTTCCACAGGGGGTATTAAGGGCACAGATACGCAGTATTTT.

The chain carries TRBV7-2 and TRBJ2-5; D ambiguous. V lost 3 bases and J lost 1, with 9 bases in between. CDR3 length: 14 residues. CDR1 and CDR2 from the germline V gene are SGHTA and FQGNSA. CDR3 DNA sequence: TGTGCCAGCAGCTTGGCGGTCTCCCAAGAGACCCAGTACTTC. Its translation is CASSLAVSQETQYF.

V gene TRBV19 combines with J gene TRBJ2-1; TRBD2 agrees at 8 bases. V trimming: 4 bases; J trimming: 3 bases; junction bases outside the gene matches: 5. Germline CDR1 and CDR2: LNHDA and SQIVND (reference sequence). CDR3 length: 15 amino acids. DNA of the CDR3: TGTGCCAGTAGTAGGGGACTAGTTAGCTACAATGAGCAGTTCTTC. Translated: CASSRGLVSYNEQFF.

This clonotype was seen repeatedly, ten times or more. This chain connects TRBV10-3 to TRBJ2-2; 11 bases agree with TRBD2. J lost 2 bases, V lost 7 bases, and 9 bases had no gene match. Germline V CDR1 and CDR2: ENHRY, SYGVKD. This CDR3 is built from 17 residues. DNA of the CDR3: TGTGCCATCAAGAGCCTAGCGGGGGGCCCAAACACCGGGGAGCTGTTTTTT. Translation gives CAIKSLAGGPNTGELFF.

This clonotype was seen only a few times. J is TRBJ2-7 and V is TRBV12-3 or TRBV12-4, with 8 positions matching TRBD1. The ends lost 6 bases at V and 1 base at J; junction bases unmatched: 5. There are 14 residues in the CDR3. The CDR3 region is CASRRTGLSYEQYF. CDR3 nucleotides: TGTGCCAGCAGAAGGACAGGGTTGTCCTACGAGCAGTACTTC.

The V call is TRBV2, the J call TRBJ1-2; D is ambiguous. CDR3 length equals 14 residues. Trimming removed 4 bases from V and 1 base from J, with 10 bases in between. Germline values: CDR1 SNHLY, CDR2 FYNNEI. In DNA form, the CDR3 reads TGTGCCAGCAGTGGCGACGGGAATAACTATGGCTACACCTTC. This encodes CASSGDGNNYGYTF.

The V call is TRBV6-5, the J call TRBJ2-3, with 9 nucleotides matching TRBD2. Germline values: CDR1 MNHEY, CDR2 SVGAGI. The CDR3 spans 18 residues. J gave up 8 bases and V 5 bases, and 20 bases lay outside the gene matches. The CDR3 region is CASSGTSNSPRPAGTQYF. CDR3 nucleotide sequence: TGTGCCAGCAGTGGGACTAGCAACTCACCTCGGCCTGCGGGTACGCAGTATTTT.

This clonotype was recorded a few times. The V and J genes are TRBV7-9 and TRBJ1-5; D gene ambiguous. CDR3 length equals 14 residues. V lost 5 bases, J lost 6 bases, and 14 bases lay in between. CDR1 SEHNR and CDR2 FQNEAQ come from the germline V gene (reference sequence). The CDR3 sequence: CASSEAGYGQPQHF. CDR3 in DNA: TGTGCCAGCAGCGAAGCGGGTTACGGTCAGCCCCAGCATTTT.

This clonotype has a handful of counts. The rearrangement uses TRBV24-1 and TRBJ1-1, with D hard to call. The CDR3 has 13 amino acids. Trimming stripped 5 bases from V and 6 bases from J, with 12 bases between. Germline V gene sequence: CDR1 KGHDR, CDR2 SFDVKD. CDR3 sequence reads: CATSGRDTSEAFF. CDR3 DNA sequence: TGTGCCACCAGTGGGAGAGACACTTCTGAAGCTTTCTTT.

The CDR3 DNA sequence: TGCGCCAGCAGCGCACCGGGACTAGCGGGGTCCAATGAGCAGTTCTTC. The encoded protein is CASSAPGLAGSNEQFF. This chain uses TRBV5-1 with TRBJ2-1; TRBD2 agrees at 13 bases. The CDR3 loop spans 16 amino acids. Unmatched junction bases numbered 7, after V lost 4 bases and J lost 6 bases. Germline values: CDR1 SGHRS, CDR2 YFSETQ. The entire variable domain, with the rest obtained from reference TRBV5-1 and TRBJ2-1, is as follows: KAGVTQTPRYLIKTRGQQVTLSCSPISGHRSVSWYQQTPGQGLQFLFEYFSETQRNKGNFPGRFSGRQFSNSRSEMNVSTLELGDSALYLCASSAPGLAGSNEQFFGPGTRLTVL.

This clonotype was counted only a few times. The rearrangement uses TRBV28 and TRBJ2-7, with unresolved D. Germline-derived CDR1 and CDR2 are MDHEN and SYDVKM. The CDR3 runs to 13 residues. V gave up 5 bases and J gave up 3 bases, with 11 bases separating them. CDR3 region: CASSNPPLYEQYV. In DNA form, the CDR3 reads TGTGCCAGCAGTAACCCACCCCTCTACGAGCAGTACGTC.

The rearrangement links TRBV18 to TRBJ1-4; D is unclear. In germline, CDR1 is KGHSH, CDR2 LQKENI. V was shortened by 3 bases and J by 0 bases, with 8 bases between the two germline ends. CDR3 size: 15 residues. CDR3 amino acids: CASSPLPATNEKLFF. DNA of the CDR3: TGTGCCAGCTCACCCCTCCCTGCAACTAATGAAAAACTGTTTTTT. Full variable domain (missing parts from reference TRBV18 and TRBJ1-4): NAGVMQNPRHLVRRRGQEARLRCSPMKGHSHVYWYRQLPEEGLKFMVYLQKENIIDESGMPKERFSAEFPKEGPSILRIQQVVRGDSAAYFCASSPLPATNEKLFFGSGTQLSVL.

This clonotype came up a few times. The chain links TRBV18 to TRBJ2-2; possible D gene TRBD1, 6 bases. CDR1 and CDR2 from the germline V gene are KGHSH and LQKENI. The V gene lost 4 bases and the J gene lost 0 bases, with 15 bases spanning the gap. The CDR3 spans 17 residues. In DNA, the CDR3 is TGTGCCAGCTCACTGACCTGGGACAACGCGAACACCGGGGAGCTGTTTTTT. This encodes CASSLTWDNANTGELFF.

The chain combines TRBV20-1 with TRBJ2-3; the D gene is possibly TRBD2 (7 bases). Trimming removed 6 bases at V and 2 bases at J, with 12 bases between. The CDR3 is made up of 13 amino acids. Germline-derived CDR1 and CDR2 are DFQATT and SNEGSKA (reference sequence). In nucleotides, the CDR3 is TGCAGTGCAATCGGGGGGCCCACAGATACGCAGTATTTT. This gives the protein CSAIGGPTDTQYF.

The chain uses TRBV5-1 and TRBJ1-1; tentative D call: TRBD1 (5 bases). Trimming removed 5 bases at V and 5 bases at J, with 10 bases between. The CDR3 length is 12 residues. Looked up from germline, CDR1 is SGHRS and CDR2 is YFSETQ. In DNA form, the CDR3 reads TGCGCCAGCAGGACAGAAGGGACTGAAGCTTTCTTT. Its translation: CASRTEGTEAFF.

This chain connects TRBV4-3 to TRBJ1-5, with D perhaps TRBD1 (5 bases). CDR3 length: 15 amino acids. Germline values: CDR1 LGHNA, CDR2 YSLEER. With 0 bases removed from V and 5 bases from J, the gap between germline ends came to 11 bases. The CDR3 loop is CASSQDRVGDQPQHF. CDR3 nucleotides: TGCGCCAGCAGCCAAGATAGGGTGGGGGATCAGCCCCAGCATTTT.

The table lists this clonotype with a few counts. This chain's CDR3 is CASGSSDSNYGYTF. The DNA of the CDR3 is TGTGCCAGCGGAAGCTCCGACAGTAACTATGGCTACACCTTC. This sequence joins TRBV6-5 and TRBJ1-2; possible D gene TRBD1, 5 bases. Germline CDR1 is MNHEY and CDR2 is SVGAGI. The CDR3 consists of 14 residues. V lost 8 bases and J lost 1, with 14 bases in between.